Below are 10 T cell receptor beta chains sequenced from a single sample in a study of T-cell memory formation after mild COVID-19. In TCRdb, the 5' RACE reads were re-called with MiXCR into one record per CDR3 protein. The sample lists fewer than 90,000 distinct CDR3 sequences; approximately 15% were seen once. Sequenced material: PBMCs or a T cell subset sorted from them (not recorded which). The source of these receptors is an adult woman who had mild COVID-19 (a few samples of this study predate the infection). Cell type and time point are not known.

The chain couples TRBV6-5 to TRBJ2-2; D gene uncertain. Germline loops: CDR1 MNHEY, CDR2 SVGAGI. This CDR3 has 13 residues. V dropped 5 bases and J dropped 7 bases, with 11 bases sitting between them. The CDR3 DNA reads as TGTGCCAGCAGTCCGACGTGGGACGGGGAGCTGTTTTTT. It is translated as CASSPTWDGELFF.

The V and J genes are TRBV5-5 and TRBJ2-1; D not certain. The CDR3 loop spans 13 amino acids. CDR1 and CDR2 (germline): SGHKS, YYEKEE (reference sequence). The ends were cut back, 0 bases at V and 2 bases at J, with 3 bases in the middle. CDR3 sequence reads: CASSLVAYNEQFF. In nucleotides, the CDR3 is TGTGCCAGCAGCTTGGTGGCCTACAATGAGCAGTTCTTC.

This clonotype was seen a few times. The genes are TRBV5-1 and TRBJ2-7; no clear D gene. CDR1 SGHRS and CDR2 YFSETQ come from the germline V gene. V gave up 0 bases and J gave up 2 bases, with 12 bases separating them. The CDR3 is made up of 15 amino acids. CDR3 DNA: TGCGCCAGCAGCTTGGCGCACTCAGGAGCCTACGAGCAGTACTTC. This sequence encodes CASSLAHSGAYEQYF.

This clonotype came up a few times. This chain uses TRBV7-9 with TRBJ2-5; D not certain. Per germline, CDR1 SEHNR and CDR2 FQNEAQ (reference sequence). The germline V and J ends were trimmed by 1 base and 1 base, with 7 bases remaining between them. The CDR3 is made up of 14 amino acids. DNA for the CDR3: TGTGCCAGCAGCTTAGACCCAGTCCAAGAGACCCAGTACTTC. Protein product: CASSLDPVQETQYF.

This clonotype showed up just a few times. DNA of the CDR3: TGCAGTGCCGCCGGTCCCCGACGACTACAGCGGGGGCTCAACACCGGGGAGCTGTTTTTT. This gives the protein CSAAGPRRLQRGLNTGELFF. The rearrangement links TRBV20-1 to TRBJ2-2, with 8 bases matching TRBD2. The CDR3 totals 20 residues. J was trimmed by 2 bases and V by 6 bases; bases with no gene match: 23. Germline V gene sequence: CDR1 DFQATT, CDR2 SNEGSKA (reference sequence).

This clonotype was seen only a few times. The chain joins TRBV29-1 to TRBJ2-7; D is undetermined. V lost 5 bases and J lost 5, with 13 bases in between. This CDR3 is 12 amino acids long. Germline V gene sequence: CDR1 SQVTM, CDR2 ANQGSEA. The CDR3 DNA is TGCAGCGTTACGGCTGCTCGGGACGAGCAGTACTTC. This sequence encodes CSVTAARDEQYF.

The chain combines TRBV6-5 with TRBJ2-1, with 12 bases matching TRBD2. Germline values: CDR1 MNHEY, CDR2 SVGAGI. The CDR3 is 17 amino acids. The ends lost 6 bases at V and 5 bases at J; junction bases unmatched: 11. The CDR3 DNA reads as TGTGCCAGCAGCATAACCCTAGCGGGGGGGCTCGACAATGAGCAGTTCTTC. It specifies CASSITLAGGLDNEQFF.

In its sample, this clonotype was seen a few times. The genes are TRBV5-1 and TRBJ1-1; no clear D. The length of the CDR3 is 14 residues. With 4 bases removed from V and 1 base from J, the gap between germline ends came to 11 bases. Germline V CDR1 and CDR2: SGHRS, YFSETQ. CDR3 sequence: CASSNTDGNTEAFF. The CDR3 nucleotides are TGCGCCAGCAGCAATACTGACGGGAACACTGAAGCTTTCTTT.

The rearrangement links TRBV27 to TRBJ2-1, with D unclear. This CDR3 is 13 amino acids long. Germline CDR1 and CDR2: MNHEY and SMNVEV (reference sequence). V lost 2 bases to trimming and J lost 7 bases, with 9 bases between them. As DNA, the CDR3 is TGTGCCAGCAGTTTAAACGAGCAGAATGAGCAGTTCTTC. It is translated as CASSLNEQNEQFF.

This clonotype has a count of ten or more. J is TRBJ2-1 and V is TRBV29-1; the match to TRBD1 covers 7 bases. The CDR3 extends over 14 amino acids. CDR1 is SQVTM, CDR2 ANQGSEA, per germline. The V gene end was trimmed by 1 base and the J gene end by 5 bases; junction bases not matched to a gene: 5. For the CDR3, the DNA is TGCAGCGTTGAAGGTAGGGGGCTGGACAATGAGCAGTTCTTC. This gives the protein CSVEGRGLDNEQFF.